This TCR beta chain emerged from a study of blood T cell repertoires in COVID-19. Study-wide context: Some COVID-19 samples were acute and others convalescent; all came from the United States, Italy and Spain. Sample material is recorded as cDNA or gDNA derived from T cells, B-cell-depleted T cells, or PBMCs.

The authors' processing: Reference gene primer amplification in the assay estimated nucleated cell counts. TCRdb's copy holds only in-frame clones and misses some; the assay was immunoSEQ multiplex PCR. That table supplies the V and J calls and clone size; D and trimming were determined from the DNA. The top ten clones hold about 1.8% of a sample with over 150,000 clones, roughly 80% of them seen once. Sequencing was carried out using peripheral blood. This clonotype was obtained from a man older than 75 with acute or convalescent COVID-19.

Here the CDR3 reads CASSSGQSSSYEQYV. The DNA of the CDR3 is TGTGCCAGCAGTTCGGGACAGTCTAGCTCCTACGAGCAGTACGTC. V is TRBV28 and J is TRBJ2-7, with 7 positions matching TRBD1. Per the germline V gene, CDR1 is MDHEN and CDR2 is SYDVKM. This CDR3 is 15 amino acids long. With 4 bases clipped from V and 0 bases from J, the junction kept 6 bases outside the gene matches.